This TCR beta chain was retrieved from a study of spatial heterogeneity in lung cancer. Across the study: Sequencing consistently turned up more beta-chain sequences than alpha-chain sequences. Raw sequencing reads included, on average, more than 9.5 appearances of each unique TCR and UMI combination. Findings and caveats of the study: Blood showed ubiquitous tumor TCRs more often at resection than at routine follow-up.

As to this clonotype: Its antigen is undetermined.

The sample's time point: sample taken at primary tumor resection. Whole RNA came from tumor, nontumor lung or frozen PBMC and was sequenced without being sorted. Patients with untreated early-stage non-small cell lung cancer, numbering 72, were the donors. TCRdb passed the 5' RACE reads through MiXCR, listing each CDR3 protein once. The table lists around 40,000 distinct CDR3 sequences, roughly 5.8% of them singletons. The sample in question was PBMCs, obtained at surgery. The clonotype comes from a male donor with early-stage non-small cell lung cancer.

The CDR3 loop is CSARDPGSSGNTIYF. The CDR3, as DNA: TGCAGTGCTAGAGATCCGGGATCCTCTGGAAACACCATATATTTT. The rearrangement joins TRBV20-1 to TRBJ1-3; D remains unclear. Germline CDR1 reads DFQATT; CDR2 reads SNEGSKA (reference sequence). V lost 0 bases to trimming and J lost 0 bases, with 9 bases between them. There are 15 residues in the CDR3.